This T cell receptor beta chain was observed in a study of graft-versus-host responses after intestinal transplantation. Whole-study context: Recipients got multivisceral, liver-intestinal, or isolated intestinal transplants. Every transplant recipient was induced with anti-thymocyte globulin, then maintained on tacrolimus and steroids for approximately three years. Study-level points and caveats: GvH clones detected in recipient marrow included some appearing first in ileum or blood.

For this clone: The antigen is undetermined. A junction end diverges from the germline sequence, so it may reflect a read error.

Lymphocytes from graft epithelium and lamina propria were isolated. Looked up from germline, CDR1 is SGHTA and CDR2 is FQGTGA. The CDR3 sequence is 14 residues long. Clones were read by immunoSEQ multiplex PCR, and TCRdb kept only the in-frame ones, dropping some. The sample gives more than 15,000 clones, roughly 80% of which show up once; 7% to 8% is in the top ten. This specimen was ileum tissue, taken around 470 days after intestinal transplant. The rearrangement uses TRBV7-3 and TRBJ1-1; 9 positions agree with TRBD1. The clonotype was recovered from a human patient who received an intestinal transplant, so some T cells may come from the graft donor. CDR3 DNA sequence: TGTGCCAGCGGAGACTCCGGGACAGGGCGATACCCTACCTTT. Translating gives CASGDSGTGRYPTF.